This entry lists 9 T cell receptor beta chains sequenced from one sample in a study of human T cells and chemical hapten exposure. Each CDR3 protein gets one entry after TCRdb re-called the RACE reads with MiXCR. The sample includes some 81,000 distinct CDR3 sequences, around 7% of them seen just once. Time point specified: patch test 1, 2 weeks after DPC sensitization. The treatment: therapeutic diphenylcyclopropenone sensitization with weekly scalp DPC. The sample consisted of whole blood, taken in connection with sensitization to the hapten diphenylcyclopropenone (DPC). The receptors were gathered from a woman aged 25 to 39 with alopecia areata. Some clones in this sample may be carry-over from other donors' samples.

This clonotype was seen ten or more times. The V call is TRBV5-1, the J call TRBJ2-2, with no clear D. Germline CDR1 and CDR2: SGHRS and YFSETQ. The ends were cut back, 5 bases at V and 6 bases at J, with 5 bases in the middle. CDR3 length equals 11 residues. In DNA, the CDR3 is TGCGCCAGCAGTACTGCCGGGGAGCTGTTTTTT. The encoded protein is CASSTAGELFF.

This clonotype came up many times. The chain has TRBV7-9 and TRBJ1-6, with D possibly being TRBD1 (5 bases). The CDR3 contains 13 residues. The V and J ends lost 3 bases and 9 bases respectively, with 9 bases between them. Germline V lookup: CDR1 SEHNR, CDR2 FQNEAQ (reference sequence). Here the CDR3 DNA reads TGTGCCAGCAGCTTCCCCGGGGCTTCACCCCTCCACTTT. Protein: CASSFPGASPLHF.

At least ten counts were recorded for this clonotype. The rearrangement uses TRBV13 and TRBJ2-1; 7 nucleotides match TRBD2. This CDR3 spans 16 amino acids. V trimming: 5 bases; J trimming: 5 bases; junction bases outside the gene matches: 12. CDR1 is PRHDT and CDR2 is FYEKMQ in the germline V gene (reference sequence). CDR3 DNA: TGTGCCAGCAGCCCAGCGGAGAAGCGGGGCCACAATGAGCAGTTCTTC. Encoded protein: CASSPAEKRGHNEQFF.

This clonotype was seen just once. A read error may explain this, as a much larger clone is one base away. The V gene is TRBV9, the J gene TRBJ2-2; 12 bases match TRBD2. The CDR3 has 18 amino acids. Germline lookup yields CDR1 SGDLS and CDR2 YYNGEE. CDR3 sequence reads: CASSVGTSGGQVTGEPFF. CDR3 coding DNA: TGTGCCAGCAGCGTAGGAACTAGCGGGGGGCAAGTAACCGGGGAGCCGTTTTTT. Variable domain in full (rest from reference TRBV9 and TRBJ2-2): DSGVTQTPKHLITATGQRVTLRCSPRSGDLSVYWYQQSLDQGLQFLIQYYNGEERAKGNILERFSAQQFPDLHSELNLSSLELGDSALYFCASSVGTSGGQVTGEPFFGEGSRLTVL.

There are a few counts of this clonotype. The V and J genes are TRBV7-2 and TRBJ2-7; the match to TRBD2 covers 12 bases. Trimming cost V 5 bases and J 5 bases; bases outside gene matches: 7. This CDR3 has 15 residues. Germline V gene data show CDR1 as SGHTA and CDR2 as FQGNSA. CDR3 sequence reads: CASSTSGGILDEQYF. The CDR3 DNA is TGTGCCAGCAGCACTAGCGGGGGGATATTGGACGAGCAGTACTTC.

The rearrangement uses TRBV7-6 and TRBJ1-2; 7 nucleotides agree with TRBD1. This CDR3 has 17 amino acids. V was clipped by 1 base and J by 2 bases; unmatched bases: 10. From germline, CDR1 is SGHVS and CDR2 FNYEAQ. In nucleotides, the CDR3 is TGTGCCAGCAGCTTAGACTCTAGGTGGGGACAGAACTATGGCTACACCTTC. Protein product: CASSLDSRWGQNYGYTF.

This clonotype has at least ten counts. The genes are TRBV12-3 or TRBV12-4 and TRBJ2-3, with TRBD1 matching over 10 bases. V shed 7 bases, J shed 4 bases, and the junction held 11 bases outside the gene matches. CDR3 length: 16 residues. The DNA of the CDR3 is TGTGCCAGCACCCTTTTCGGGACAGGGGTTCCAGATACGCAGTATTTT. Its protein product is CASTLFGTGVPDTQYF.

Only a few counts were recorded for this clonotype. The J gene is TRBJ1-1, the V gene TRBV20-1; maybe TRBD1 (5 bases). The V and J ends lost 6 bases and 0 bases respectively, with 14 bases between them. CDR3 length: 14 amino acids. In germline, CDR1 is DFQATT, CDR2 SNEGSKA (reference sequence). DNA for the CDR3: TGCAGTGCCCGATGGGGACGGTTGAACACTGAAGCTTTCTTT. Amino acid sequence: CSARWGRLNTEAFF.

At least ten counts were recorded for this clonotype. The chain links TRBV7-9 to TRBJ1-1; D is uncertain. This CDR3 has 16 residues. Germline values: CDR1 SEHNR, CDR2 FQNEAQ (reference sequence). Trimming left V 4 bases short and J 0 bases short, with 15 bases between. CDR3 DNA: TGTGCCAGCAGCTCCCCCGAAGACACAATGAACACTGAAGCTTTCTTT. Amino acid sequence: CASSSPEDTMNTEAFF.